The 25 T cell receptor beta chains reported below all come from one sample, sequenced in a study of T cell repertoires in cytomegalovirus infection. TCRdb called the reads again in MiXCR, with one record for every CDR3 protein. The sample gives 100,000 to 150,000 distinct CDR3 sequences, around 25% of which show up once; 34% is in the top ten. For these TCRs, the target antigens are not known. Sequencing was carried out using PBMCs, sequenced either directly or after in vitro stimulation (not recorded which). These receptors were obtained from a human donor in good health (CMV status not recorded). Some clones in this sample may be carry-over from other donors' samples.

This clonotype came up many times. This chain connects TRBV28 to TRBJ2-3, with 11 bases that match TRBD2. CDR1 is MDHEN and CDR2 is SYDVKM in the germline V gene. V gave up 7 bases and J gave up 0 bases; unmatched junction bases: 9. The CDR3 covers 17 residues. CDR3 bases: TGTGCCAGCACCAACGGAGGGACTAGCGGTAGCACAGATACGCAGTATTTT. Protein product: CASTNGGTSGSTDTQYF.

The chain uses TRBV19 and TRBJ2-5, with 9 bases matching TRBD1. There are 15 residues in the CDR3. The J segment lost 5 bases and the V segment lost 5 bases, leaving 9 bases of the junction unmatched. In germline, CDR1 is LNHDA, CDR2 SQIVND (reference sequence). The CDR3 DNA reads TGTGCCAGTAGTGCACTCACAGGGGGCAGGGAGACCCAGTACTTC. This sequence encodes CASSALTGGRETQYF.

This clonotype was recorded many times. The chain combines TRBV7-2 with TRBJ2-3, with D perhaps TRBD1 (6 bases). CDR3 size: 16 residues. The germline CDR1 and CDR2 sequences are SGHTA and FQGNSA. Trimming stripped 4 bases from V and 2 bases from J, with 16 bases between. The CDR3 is CASSSEAGANTDTQYF. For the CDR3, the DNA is TGTGCCAGCAGCTCAGAGGCAGGGGCCAACACAGATACGCAGTATTTT.

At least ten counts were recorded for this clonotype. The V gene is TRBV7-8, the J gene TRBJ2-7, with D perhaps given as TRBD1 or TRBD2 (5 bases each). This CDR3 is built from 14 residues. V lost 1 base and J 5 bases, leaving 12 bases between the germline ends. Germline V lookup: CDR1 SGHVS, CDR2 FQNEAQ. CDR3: CASSLDPGTHEQYV. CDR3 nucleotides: TGTGCCAGCAGCTTAGATCCAGGGACCCACGAGCAGTACGTC.

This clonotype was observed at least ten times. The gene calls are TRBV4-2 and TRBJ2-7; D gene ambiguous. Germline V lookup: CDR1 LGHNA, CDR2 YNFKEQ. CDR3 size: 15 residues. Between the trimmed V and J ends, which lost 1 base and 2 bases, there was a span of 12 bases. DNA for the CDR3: TGTGCCAGCAGCCAAGCAGAAAGCGCTCCCTACGAGCAGTACTTC. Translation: CASSQAESAPYEQYF.

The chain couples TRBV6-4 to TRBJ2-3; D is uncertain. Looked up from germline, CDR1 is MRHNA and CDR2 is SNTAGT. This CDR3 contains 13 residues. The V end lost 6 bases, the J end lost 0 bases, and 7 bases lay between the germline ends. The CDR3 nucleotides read TGTGCCAGCAGCCAGGACAGCACAGATACGCAGTATTTT. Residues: CASSQDSTDTQYF.

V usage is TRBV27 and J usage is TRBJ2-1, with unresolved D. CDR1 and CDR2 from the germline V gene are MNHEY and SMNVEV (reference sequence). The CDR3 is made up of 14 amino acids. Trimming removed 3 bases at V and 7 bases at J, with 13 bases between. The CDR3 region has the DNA TGTGCCAGCAGTTTTGGGTCGGTCTGGAATGAGCAGTTCTTC. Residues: CASSFGSVWNEQFF.

The CDR3 reads CASSITIGQGVEAFF. CDR3 in DNA: TGTGCCAGTAGTATTACGATCGGGCAGGGGGTTGAAGCTTTCTTT. This chain connects TRBV19 to TRBJ1-1, with 7 bases fitting TRBD1. The junction had 11 bases not matched to a gene; V was cut back by 3 bases and J by 7 bases. Germline-derived CDR1 and CDR2 are LNHDA and SQIVND (reference sequence). This CDR3 has 15 amino acids.

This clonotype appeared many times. CDR3 DNA: TGTGCCAGCAGCCGGCCCGACAACTATGGCTACACCTTC. It codes for CASSRPDNYGYTF. V usage is TRBV7-2 and J usage is TRBJ1-2; D gene ambiguous. Trimming removed 5 bases at V and 2 bases at J, with 9 bases between. Germline V gene sequence: CDR1 SGHTA, CDR2 FQGNSA. The CDR3 runs 13 residues.

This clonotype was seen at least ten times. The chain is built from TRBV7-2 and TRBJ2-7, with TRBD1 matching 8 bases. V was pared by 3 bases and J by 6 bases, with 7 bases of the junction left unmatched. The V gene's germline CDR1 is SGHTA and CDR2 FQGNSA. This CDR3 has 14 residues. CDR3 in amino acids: CASSLGRGQGEQYF. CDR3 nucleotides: TGTGCCAGCAGCTTGGGCAGGGGGCAGGGCGAGCAGTACTTC.

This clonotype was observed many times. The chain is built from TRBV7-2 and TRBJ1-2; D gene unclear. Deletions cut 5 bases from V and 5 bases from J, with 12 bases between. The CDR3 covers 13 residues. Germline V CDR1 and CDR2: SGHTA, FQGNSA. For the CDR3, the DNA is TGTGCCAGCAGCCTACTGGCGGGTTATGGCTACACCTTC. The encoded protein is CASSLLAGYGYTF.

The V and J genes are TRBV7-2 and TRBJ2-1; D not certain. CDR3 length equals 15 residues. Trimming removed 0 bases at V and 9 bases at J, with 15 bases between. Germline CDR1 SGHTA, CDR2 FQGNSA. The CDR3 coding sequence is TGTGCCAGCAGCTTAGCCCGACTGGGCTCGGGTGAGCAGTTCTTC. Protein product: CASSLARLGSGEQFF.

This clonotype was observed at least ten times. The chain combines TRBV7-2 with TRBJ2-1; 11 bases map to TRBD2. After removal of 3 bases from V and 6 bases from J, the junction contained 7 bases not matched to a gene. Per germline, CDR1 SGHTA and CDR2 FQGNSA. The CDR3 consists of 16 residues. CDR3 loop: CASSLLLAGAGNEQFF. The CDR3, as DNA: TGTGCCAGCAGCTTGTTACTAGCGGGAGCGGGCAATGAGCAGTTCTTC.

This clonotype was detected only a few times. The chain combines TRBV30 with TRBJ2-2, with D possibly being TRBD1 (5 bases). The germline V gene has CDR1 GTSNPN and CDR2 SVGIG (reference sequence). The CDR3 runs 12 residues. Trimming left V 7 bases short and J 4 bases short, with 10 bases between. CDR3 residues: CASKGITGELFF. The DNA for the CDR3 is TGTGCCTCCAAGGGGATCACCGGGGAGCTGTTTTTT.

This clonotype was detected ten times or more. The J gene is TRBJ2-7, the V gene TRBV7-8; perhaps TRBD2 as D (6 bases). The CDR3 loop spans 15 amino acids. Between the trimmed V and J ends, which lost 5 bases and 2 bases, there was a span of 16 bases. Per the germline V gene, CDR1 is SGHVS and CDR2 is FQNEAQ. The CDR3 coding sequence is TGTGCCAGCAGCCGGAGTGGGGGGACGACCTACGAGCAGTACTTC. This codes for CASSRSGGTTYEQYF.

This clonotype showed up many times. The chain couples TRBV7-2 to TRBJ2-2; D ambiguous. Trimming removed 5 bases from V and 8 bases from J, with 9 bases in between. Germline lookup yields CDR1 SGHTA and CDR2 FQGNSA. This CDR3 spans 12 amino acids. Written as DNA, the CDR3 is TGTGCCAGCAGCCCAGTGGTAGGGGAGCTGTTTTTT. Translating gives CASSPVVGELFF.

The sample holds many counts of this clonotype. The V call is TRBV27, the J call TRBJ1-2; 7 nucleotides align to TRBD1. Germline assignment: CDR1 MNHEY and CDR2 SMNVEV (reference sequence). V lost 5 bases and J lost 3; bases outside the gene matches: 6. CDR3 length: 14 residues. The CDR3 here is CASSIRDRDYGYTF. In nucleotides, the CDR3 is TGTGCCAGCAGTATCCGGGACAGAGACTATGGCTACACCTTC.

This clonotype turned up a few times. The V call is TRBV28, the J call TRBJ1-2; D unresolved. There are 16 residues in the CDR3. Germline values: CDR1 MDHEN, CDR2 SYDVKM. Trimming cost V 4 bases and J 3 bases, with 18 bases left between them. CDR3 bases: TGTGCCAGCAGTTATCCCGAATCTACGGCGGACTATGGCTACACCTTC. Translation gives CASSYPESTADYGYTF.

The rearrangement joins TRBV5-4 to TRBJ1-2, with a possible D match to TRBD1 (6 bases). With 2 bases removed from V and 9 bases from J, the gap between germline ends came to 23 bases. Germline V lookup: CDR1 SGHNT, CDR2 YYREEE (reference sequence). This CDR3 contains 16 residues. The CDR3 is CASSLTGALPAGRYTF. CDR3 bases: TGTGCCAGCAGCTTAACGGGGGCCCTCCCGGCGGGCCGCTACACCTTC. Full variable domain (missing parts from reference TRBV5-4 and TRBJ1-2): ETGVTQSPTHLIKTRGQQVTLRCSSQSGHNTVSWYQQALGQGPQFIFQYYREEENGRGNFPPRFSGLQFPNYSSELNVNALELDDSALYLCASSLTGALPAGRYTFGSGTRLTVV.

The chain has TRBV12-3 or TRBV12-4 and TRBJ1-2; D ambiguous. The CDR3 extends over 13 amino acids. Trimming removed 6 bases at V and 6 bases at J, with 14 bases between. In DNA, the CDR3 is TGTGCCAGCAGCCCGTCCGCGGTCGATGGCTACACCTTC. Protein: CASSPSAVDGYTF.

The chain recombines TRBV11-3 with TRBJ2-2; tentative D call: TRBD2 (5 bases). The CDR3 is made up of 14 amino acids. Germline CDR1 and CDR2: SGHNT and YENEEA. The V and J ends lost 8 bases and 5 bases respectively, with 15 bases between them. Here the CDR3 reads CASGGSSRTGELFF. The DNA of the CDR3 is TGTGCCAGCGGAGGCTCTTCGAGGACCGGGGAGCTGTTTTTT.

DNA of the CDR3: TGTGCCAGCACTAGAGCTAGCGGTGAGCAGTTCTTC. Its translation: CASTRASGEQFF. The chain has TRBV9 and TRBJ2-1; 7 nucleotides align to TRBD2. CDR3 length: 12 residues. Germline V gene lookup returns CDR1 SGDLS and CDR2 YYNGEE. Germline trimming cut 6 bases from V and 9 bases from J; bases unmatched to any gene: 6.

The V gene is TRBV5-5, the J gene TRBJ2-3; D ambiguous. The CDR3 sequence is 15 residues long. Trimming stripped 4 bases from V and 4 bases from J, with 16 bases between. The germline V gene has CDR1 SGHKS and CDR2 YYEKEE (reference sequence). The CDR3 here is CASSLVKSYADTQYF. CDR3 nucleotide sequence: TGTGCCAGCAGCCTGGTTAAGAGTTATGCAGATACGCAGTATTTT.

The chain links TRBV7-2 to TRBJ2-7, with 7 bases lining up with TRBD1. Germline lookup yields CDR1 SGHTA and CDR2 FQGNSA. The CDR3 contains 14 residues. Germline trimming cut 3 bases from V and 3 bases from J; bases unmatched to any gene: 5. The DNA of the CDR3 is TGTGCCAGCAGCTTTAAGGACAGGTACTACGAGCAGTACTTC. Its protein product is CASSFKDRYYEQYF. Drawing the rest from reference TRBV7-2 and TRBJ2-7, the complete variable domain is GAGVSQSPSNKVTEKGKDVELRCDPISGHTALYWYRQSLGQGLEFLIYFQGNSAPDKSGLPSDRFSAERTGGSVSTLTIQRTQQEDSAVYLCASSFKDRYYEQYFGPGTRLTVT.

The CDR3 DNA is TGCAGTGCTAGAGATGCGGGACACAGCTGGGATGGCTACACCTTC. This gives the protein CSARDAGHSWDGYTF. The chain links TRBV20-1 to TRBJ1-2; D is possibly TRBD1 (6 bases). The CDR3 is made up of 15 amino acids. CDR1 and CDR2 from the germline V gene are DFQATT and SNEGSKA (reference sequence). V shed 0 bases and J shed 6 bases, with 17 bases lying between them.